The 10 T cell receptor beta chains below were found in one sample sequenced in a study of blood T cell repertoires in COVID-19. Assay used: immunoSEQ multiplex PCR; TCRdb lists only in-frame clones, some missing. There are around 260,000 clones in the sample; around four fifths occur only once, and 3.5% to 5% lies in the top ten. Sequencing input: PBMCs or T cells enriched from blood (not recorded which). The origin of the receptors is a man aged 25 to 40 with acute COVID-19.

The chain is built from TRBV6-4 and TRBJ2-6; TRBD1 agrees at 9 bases. The CDR3 is made up of 17 amino acids. The V segment lost 4 bases and the J segment 0 bases; nucleotides outside the gene matches: 4. CDR1 and CDR2 from the germline V gene are MRHNA and SNTAGT. Here the CDR3 reads CASSAQGANSGANVLTF. The DNA for the CDR3 is TGTGCCAGCAGTGCACAGGGGGCGAACTCTGGGGCCAACGTCCTGACTTTC.

As for this clone: Relative to the germline gene, one junction end is altered; a read error may explain this. V gene TRBV3-1 (or the pseudogene TRBV3-2) combines with J gene TRBJ2-5; D is unresolved. Germline V gene lookup returns CDR1 LGHDT and CDR2 YNNKEL (reference sequence). CDR3 length: 12 amino acids. The CDR3 DNA reads as TGTGCCAGCAGCCAAGGACAAGGGACCCAGTACTTC. It specifies CASSQGQGTQYF.

The J gene is TRBJ2-2, the V gene TRBV6-5, with TRBD1 identical over 9 bases. Trimming took 6 bases from V and 7 from J; bases not matched to a gene: 9. The CDR3 extends over 15 amino acids. Looked up from germline, CDR1 is MNHEY and CDR2 is SVGAGI. CDR3 loop: CASRKRDRVGGELFF. The DNA for the CDR3 is TGTGCCAGCAGGAAGAGGGACAGGGTTGGCGGGGAGCTGTTTTTT.

The table lists this clone with a count of one. The chain employs TRBV18 and TRBJ1-2; 7 bases match TRBD1. Per the germline V gene, CDR1 is KGHSH and CDR2 is LQKENI. CDR3 length: 14 residues. V dropped 3 bases and J dropped 8; count of bases not matched to a gene: 9. The CDR3 loop is CASSPTDRAGGYTF. CDR3 nucleotide sequence: TGTGCCAGCTCACCTACTGACAGGGCCGGGGGCTACACCTTC. Combining the CDR3 with reference TRBV18 and TRBJ1-2 gives the whole variable domain NAGVMQNPRHLVRRRGQEARLRCSPMKGHSHVYWYRQLPEEGLKFMVYLQKENIIDESGMPKERFSAEFPKEGPSILRIQQVVRGDSAAYFCASSPTDRAGGYTFGSGTRLTVV.

As concerns this clone: Other DNA sequences in the sample encode the same CDR3. The chain combines TRBV10-1 with TRBJ2-3, with TRBD1 identical over 7 bases. This CDR3 is built from 13 residues. Germline lookup yields CDR1 WNHNN and CDR2 SYGVQD (reference sequence). The ends lost 6 bases at V and 4 bases at J; junction bases unmatched: 4. CDR3 DNA sequence: TGCGCCAGCAGAAGACAGGGCTCAGATACGCAGTATTTT. Residues: CASRRQGSDTQYF.

The chain links TRBV7-2 to TRBJ2-1; possible D gene TRBD1, 6 bases. V gave up 3 bases and J gave up 8 bases, with 14 bases separating them. Germline CDR1 is SGHTA and CDR2 is FQGNSA. This CDR3 has 14 amino acids. The CDR3 loop is CASSFQGTAHEQFF. The DNA for the CDR3 is TGTGCCAGCAGCTTCCAGGGGACGGCCCATGAGCAGTTCTTC.

V is TRBV27 and J is TRBJ2-2; D unresolved. Germline V lookup: CDR1 MNHEY, CDR2 SMNVEV (reference sequence). The CDR3 has 14 amino acids. V was pared by 4 bases and J by 1 base, with 7 bases between. CDR3 DNA sequence: TGTGCCAGCAGTTCTGCAGGGAACACCGGGGAGCTGTTTTTT. The encoded protein is CASSSAGNTGELFF.

The chain joins TRBV5-1 to TRBJ1-1; D remains unclear. Trimming removed 0 bases from V and 3 bases from J, with 6 bases in between. The CDR3 extends over 13 amino acids. Germline CDR1 is SGHRS and CDR2 is YFSETQ. The chain's CDR3 is CASSLDTYTEAFF. The CDR3, as DNA: TGCGCCAGCAGCTTGGACACCTACACTGAAGCTTTCTTT. Filled out from reference TRBV5-1 and TRBJ1-1, the complete variable domain reads KAGVTQTPRYLIKTRGQQVTLSCSPISGHRSVSWYQQTPGQGLQFLFEYFSETQRNKGNFPGRFSGRQFSNSRSEMNVSTLELGDSALYLCASSLDTYTEAFFGQGTRLTVV.

The chain has TRBV28 and TRBJ1-5; the match to TRBD1 covers 9 bases. Trimming cost V 6 bases and J 6 bases; bases outside gene matches: 6. This CDR3 spans 14 amino acids. Looked up from germline, CDR1 is MDHEN and CDR2 is SYDVKM. CDR3 amino acids: CASRPGQGGQPQHF. CDR3 DNA sequence: TGTGCCAGCAGGCCGGGACAGGGTGGTCAGCCCCAGCATTTT. The variable domain in full, completed from reference TRBV28 and TRBJ1-5, reads DVKVTQSSRYLVKRTGEKVFLECVQDMDHENMFWYRQDPGLGLRLIYFSYDVKMKEKGDIPEGYSVSREKKERFSLILESASTNQTSMYLCASRPGQGGQPQHFGDGTRLSIL.

The chain carries TRBV9 and TRBJ2-7; TRBD1 aligns across 8 bases. The germline gives CDR1 SGDLS, CDR2 YYNGEE. CDR3 size: 14 residues. The trim removed 3 bases at V and 4 bases at J, leaving 6 bases unmatched. CDR3 sequence reads: CASSEGTGDYEQYV. The CDR3, as DNA: TGTGCCAGCAGCGAGGGGACAGGAGATTACGAGCAGTACGTC.